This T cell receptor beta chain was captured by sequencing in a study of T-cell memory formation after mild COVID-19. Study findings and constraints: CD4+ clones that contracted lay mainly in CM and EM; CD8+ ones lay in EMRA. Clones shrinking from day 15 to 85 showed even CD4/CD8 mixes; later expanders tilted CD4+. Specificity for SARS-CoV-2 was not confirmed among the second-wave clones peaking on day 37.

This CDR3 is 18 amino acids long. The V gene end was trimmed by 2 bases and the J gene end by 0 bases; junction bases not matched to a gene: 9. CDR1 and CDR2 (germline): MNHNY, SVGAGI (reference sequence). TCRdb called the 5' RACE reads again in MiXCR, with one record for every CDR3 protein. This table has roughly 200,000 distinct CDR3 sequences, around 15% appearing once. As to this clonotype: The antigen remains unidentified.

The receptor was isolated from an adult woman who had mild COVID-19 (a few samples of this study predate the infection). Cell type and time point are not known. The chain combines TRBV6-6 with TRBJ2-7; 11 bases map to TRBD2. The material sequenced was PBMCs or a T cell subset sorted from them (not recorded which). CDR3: CASSYRLLGLADSYEQYF. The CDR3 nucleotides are TGTGCCAGCAGTTACCGACTCCTGGGACTAGCGGACTCCTACGAGCAGTACTTC.